This T cell receptor (beta chain) was found in a study of shared clonotypes between healthy human individuals. Clones were sequenced by immunoSEQ multiplex PCR, and TCRdb holds only the in-frame ones, with some missing. The table records approximately 2.5 million clones, 80% to 95% of them present only once. V was clipped by 4 bases and J by 3 bases; unmatched bases: 22. The CDR3 is 21 amino acids. Germline loops: CDR1 SSHAT, CDR2 FNYEAQ (reference sequence). This sequence originates from a man between 18 and 29 years old in good health. Some clones in this sample may be carry-over from other donors' samples. Sequences were obtained from naive CD4+ T cells from PBMCs. Subset meaning: CD45RA+ positively selected. V usage is TRBV7-7 and J usage is TRBJ2-3; 10 positions agree with TRBD1. CDR3 region: CASSSLLPDRGWWRATDTQYF. CDR3 DNA sequence: TGTGCCAGCAGCTCCTTACTGCCGGACAGGGGGTGGTGGCGGGCGACAGATACGCAGTATTTT.